This T cell receptor (beta chain) was observed in a study of Graves' ophthalmopathy and Graves' hyperthyroidism. In the study overall: Peripheral blood was collected at initial diagnosis, before any treatment.

This clonotype was counted ten times or more. What it binds is unknown. The sequenced template was RNA, covering the TCR beta CDR3 region. The authors performed first-round RT-PCR with HTBI primers and then a second-round multiplex PCR. TCRdb processed the multiplex PCR reads anew with MiXCR; each CDR3 protein has one entry. The sample holds about 210,000 distinct CDR3 sequences, just under 30% seen once. The CDR3 has 14 amino acids. Per the germline V gene, CDR1 is LNHDA and CDR2 is SQIVND (reference sequence). V dropped 3 bases and J dropped 1 base, with 4 bases sitting between them. General study findings and limits: Blood also held most thyroid clonotypes expanded above 0.001 frequency.

PBMCs were obtained from about 10 ml of fresh peripheral blood. The receptor was isolated from a man aged 45-65 years with Graves' ophthalmopathy. Sequenced: peripheral blood. The gene calls are TRBV19 and TRBJ2-6; D remains ambiguous. CDR3 coding DNA: TGTGCCAGTAGTATGTATTCTGGGGCCAACGTCCTGACTTTC. Its translation: CASSMYSGANVLTF. Full variable domain (outside the CDR3, taken from reference TRBV19 and TRBJ2-6): DGGITQSPKYLFRKEGQNVTLSCEQNLNHDAMYWYRQDPGQGLRLIYYSQIVNDFQKGDIAEGYSVSREKKESFPLTVTSAQKNPTAFYLCASSMYSGANVLTFGAGSRLTVL.